The 18 T cell receptor beta chains listed next were all sequenced from one sample in a study of response to subunit inactivated influenza vaccine. TCRdb re-called the RT-PCR reads through MiXCR, storing one row per CDR3 protein. The profile shows 630,000 or so distinct CDR3 sequences, about 15% of them singletons. The sample was PBMCs from blood, taken roughly 12 days after vaccination. The receptors come from a man aged 45 to 65 who received an inactivated influenza vaccine.

This clonotype came up a few times. V and J are TRBV28 and TRBJ2-7; no reliable D call. CDR1 and CDR2 from the germline V gene are MDHEN and SYDVKM. The CDR3 has 14 amino acids. V was clipped by 5 bases and J by 3 bases, with 14 bases between them. The CDR3 DNA reads TGTGCCAGCAGTGCGGCCGTCACCCACTACGAGCAGTACTTC. Translated: CASSAAVTHYEQYF.

This chain links TRBV20-1 with TRBJ2-5; possibly TRBD1 for D (5 bases). CDR1 is DFQATT and CDR2 is SNEGSKA in the germline V gene (reference sequence). The length of the CDR3 is 15 residues. The ends were cut back, 5 bases at V and 2 bases at J, with 18 bases in the middle. CDR3 sequence reads: CSARMGQDIQETQYF. CDR3 sequence (DNA): TGCAGTGCTCGAATGGGTCAGGACATACAAGAGACCCAGTACTTC.

The chain links TRBV12-3 or TRBV12-4 to TRBJ1-1, with D maybe TRBD1 (6 bases). V lost 6 bases and J lost 12, with 20 bases in between. The CDR3 length is 13 residues. The CDR3 nucleotides are TGTGCCAGCAGCAATTCGCAGGGGTATAGGTCTTTCTTT. Residues: CASSNSQGYRSFF.

This clonotype has a handful of counts. The chain couples TRBV2 to TRBJ1-4; maybe TRBD1 (5 bases). The CDR3 spans 14 residues. Germline V gene data show CDR1 as SNHLY and CDR2 as FYNNEI. The germline V and J ends were trimmed by 2 bases and 8 bases, with 12 bases remaining between them. The CDR3 loop reads CASSEQGREEKLFF. In nucleotides, the CDR3 is TGTGCCAGCAGTGAACAGGGCCGCGAAGAAAAACTGTTTTTT.

The chain couples TRBV3-1 to TRBJ2-2; D is unclear. The CDR3 sequence is 15 residues long. Trimming left V 2 bases short and J 1 base short, with 8 bases between. Germline V gene data show CDR1 as LGHDT and CDR2 as YNNKEL (reference sequence). CDR3 protein: CASSQSDGNTGELFF. The CDR3, as DNA: TGTGCCAGCAGCCAATCGGACGGGAACACCGGGGAGCTGTTTTTT.

A few counts support this clonotype. The CDR3 loop is CSVGDWLTSGKETQYF. CDR3 DNA sequence: TGCAGCGTTGGGGACTGGTTGACTAGCGGGAAAGAGACCCAGTACTTC. V gene TRBV29-1 combines with J gene TRBJ2-5; TRBD2 matches 11 bases. Germline CDR1 reads SQVTM; CDR2 reads ANQGSEA. The CDR3 contains 16 residues. J was trimmed by 3 bases and V by 4 bases; bases with no gene match: 10. The full variable domain, with the rest looked up from reference TRBV29-1 and TRBJ2-5, is SAVISQKPSRDICQRGTSLTIQCQVDSQVTMMFWYRQQPGQSLTLIATANQGSEATYESGFVIDKFPISRPNLTFSTLTVSNMSPEDSSIYLCSVGDWLTSGKETQYFGPGTRLLVL.

The chain couples TRBV2 to TRBJ2-7; TRBD2 might be the D (6 bases). The V and J ends lost 6 bases and 3 bases respectively, with 12 bases between them. The CDR3 is 13 amino acids. The V gene's germline CDR1 is SNHLY and CDR2 FYNNEI. The CDR3 is CASRVRDFYEQYF. In DNA, the CDR3 is TGTGCCAGCAGGGTAAGGGACTTCTACGAGCAGTACTTC.

The J gene is TRBJ1-2, the V gene TRBV4-2; weak D call: TRBD1 (6 bases). The germline gives CDR1 LGHNA, CDR2 YNFKEQ. The CDR3 runs to 15 residues. The ends were cut back, 1 base at V and 2 bases at J, with 11 bases in the middle. In DNA form, the CDR3 reads TGTGCCAGCAGCCAAGTCGGACAGACGAACTATGGCTACACCTTC. This gives the protein CASSQVGQTNYGYTF.

The J gene is TRBJ2-3, the V gene TRBV20-1; 16 nucleotides agree with TRBD2. The germline CDR1 and CDR2 sequences are DFQATT and SNEGSKA (reference sequence). Trimming took 7 bases from V and 10 from J; bases not matched to a gene: 8. The length of the CDR3 is 14 residues. The CDR3 DNA sequence: TGCAGTGGGAGAGGCGGGACTAGCGGGGGGGCGCAGTATTTT. Protein: CSGRGGTSGGAQYF.

This clonotype was counted a few times. V is TRBV6-1 and J is TRBJ2-5; D unresolved. This CDR3 has 14 amino acids. V was pared by 6 bases and J by 10 bases, with 21 bases between. Germline CDR1 and CDR2: MNHNS and SASEGT. The CDR3 DNA reads TGTGCCAGCAGGGCCGCAGGAACCCCAAATAGCCAGTACTTC. Translated, it gives CASRAAGTPNSQYF.

The genes are TRBV5-4 and TRBJ2-5, with 10 bases identical to TRBD2. CDR1 SGHNT and CDR2 YYREEE come from the germline V gene (reference sequence). CDR3 length: 19 amino acids. With V trimmed by 4 bases and J by 4 bases, 19 bases remained unmatched. The CDR3 spells CASSIGSPSGRFPRETQYF. The CDR3 nucleotides are TGTGCCAGCAGCATTGGGTCCCCTAGCGGGAGATTTCCAAGAGAGACCCAGTACTTC.

This clonotype was recorded at least ten times. V and J are TRBV12-3 or TRBV12-4 and TRBJ1-1, with no clear D. The ends were cut back, 11 bases at V and 0 bases at J, with 1 base in the middle. The CDR3 totals 9 residues. The chain's CDR3 is CAVNTEAFF. CDR3 nucleotide sequence: TGTGCCGTGAACACTGAAGCTTTCTTT.

This clonotype was recorded a few times. The chain couples TRBV20-1 to TRBJ2-1; D might be TRBD1 or TRBD2, each matching 6 bases. The V end was cut by 4 bases, the J end by 4 bases, with 17 bases between. The CDR3 is 15 residues long. Germline V gives CDR1 DFQATT, CDR2 SNEGSKA (reference sequence). The CDR3 sequence: CSATARGRLYNEQFF. The CDR3 DNA follows: TGCAGTGCTACGGCTCGGGGGCGGCTATACAATGAGCAGTTCTTC.

The chain links TRBV7-6 to TRBJ2-1; TRBD2 matches 12 bases. V gave up 3 bases and J gave up 4 bases; unmatched junction bases: 7. The CDR3 consists of 17 residues. The germline gives CDR1 SGHVS, CDR2 FNYEAQ. The chain's CDR3 is CASSFSGLAGKYNEQFF. For the CDR3, the DNA is TGTGCCAGCAGCTTCTCTGGACTAGCGGGGAAGTACAATGAGCAGTTCTTC.

This clonotype was seen a handful of times. The genes are TRBV20-1 and TRBJ1-2, with TRBD1 matching over 10 bases. Germline-derived CDR1 and CDR2 are DFQATT and SNEGSKA (reference sequence). The CDR3 runs to 14 residues. The V gene end was trimmed by 3 bases and the J gene end by 2 bases; junction bases not matched to a gene: 3. In DNA, the CDR3 is TGCAGTGCTAGGGTGGACAGGGGGAACTATGGCTACACCTTC. It translates to CSARVDRGNYGYTF.

J is TRBJ2-2 and V is TRBV3-1, with a possible D match to TRBD2 (6 bases). V lost 6 bases to trimming and J lost 7 bases, with 15 bases between them. From germline, CDR1 is LGHDT and CDR2 YNNKEL (reference sequence). This CDR3 has 14 residues. For the CDR3, the DNA is TGTGCCAGCAGTCGCGGGACGTTGGACGGGGAGCTGTTTTTT. Translation gives CASSRGTLDGELFF.

The DNA of the CDR3 is TGTGCCAGCAGCTTGTTCCGGACAGGGGGCGTCGGGGAGCTGTTTTTT. Its protein is CASSLFRTGGVGELFF. V gene TRBV5-6 combines with J gene TRBJ2-2; 11 bases agree with TRBD1. Germline CDR1 is SGHDT and CDR2 is YYEEEE. This CDR3 contains 16 residues. The J segment lost 7 bases and the V segment lost 1 base, leaving 6 bases of the junction unmatched. Together with reference TRBV5-6 and TRBJ2-2, the CDR3 gives the full variable domain: DAGVTQSPTHLIKTRGQQVTLRCSPKSGHDTVSWYQQALGQGPQFIFQYYEEEERQRGNFPDRFSGHQFPNYSSELNVNALLLGDSALYLCASSLFRTGGVGELFFGEGSRLTVL.

This clonotype has a handful of counts. The CDR3 bases are TGTGCCAGCAGAACCCGAAGTGGGGGGTCCAATGAGCAGTTCTTC. This sequence encodes CASRTRSGGSNEQFF. The rearrangement joins TRBV6-4 to TRBJ2-1, with D perhaps TRBD2 (6 bases). The V gene lost 6 bases and the J gene lost 6 bases, with 18 bases spanning the gap. The germline V gene encodes CDR1 MRHNA and CDR2 SNTAGT. This CDR3 spans 15 amino acids.